These 18 T cell receptor beta chains came from one sample sequenced in a study of blood T cell repertoires in COVID-19 (TCRdb year 2020). The method behind the library was the immunoSEQ multiplex PCR assay. This immuneACCESS table, as held by TCRdb, lists in-frame sequences with V and J called but not all clones. Of the missing ones, under half trace to an unresolved V gene in checked studies; the others have no known cause. Within this sample are some 250,000 clones, with more than 75% of them counted one time only. Jointly, the top ten make up 3% of the sample. Sequencing was done on a sample of peripheral blood. The source of these receptors is a woman aged 25 to 45 who had recovered from COVID-19.

The chain carries TRBV2 and TRBJ2-1; TRBD2 matches at 11 bases. CDR1 is SNHLY and CDR2 is FYNNEI in the germline V gene. The CDR3 has 14 residues. V lost 7 bases to trimming and J lost 6 bases; unmatched junction nucleotides: 5. The CDR3 region has the DNA TGTGCCAGCACTACTAGCGGGGGATTCAATGAGCAGTTCTTC. Encoded protein: CASTTSGGFNEQFF.

This chain links TRBV12-3 or TRBV12-4 with TRBJ1-1; 8 nucleotides align to TRBD1. The CDR3 covers 12 residues. The J segment lost 8 bases and the V segment lost 6 bases, leaving 5 bases of the junction unmatched. This CDR3 reads CASRHRGGEAFF. The CDR3 nucleotides read TGTGCCAGCAGACACAGGGGGGGGGAAGCTTTCTTT.

The genes are TRBV9 and TRBJ2-3, with 10 bases lining up with TRBD2. The germline gives CDR1 SGDLS, CDR2 YYNGEE. V trimming: 0 bases; J trimming: 1 base; junction bases outside the gene matches: 2. This CDR3 region has 16 residues. For the CDR3, the DNA is TGTGCCAGCAGCGTAGGGCTAGCGGGGGGCACAGATACGCAGTATTTT. Translated, it gives CASSVGLAGGTDTQYF.

The chain has TRBV19 and TRBJ2-5; 7 bases agree with TRBD2. CDR1 is LNHDA and CDR2 is SQIVND in the germline V gene (reference sequence). The CDR3 is made up of 16 amino acids. V lost 1 base and J lost 2; bases outside the gene matches: 7. CDR3 residues: CASSIVTRGSQETQYF. DNA of the CDR3: TGTGCCAGTAGTATAGTTACGCGGGGGTCGCAAGAGACCCAGTACTTC.

The rearrangement links TRBV6-5 to TRBJ2-2; D remains unclear. This CDR3 has 15 amino acids. V was cut by 2 bases and J by 0 bases, with 7 bases left in between. Per the germline V gene, CDR1 is MNHEY and CDR2 is SVGAGI. CDR3 nucleotide sequence: TGTGCCAGCAGTTACGTAATCGCGAACACCGGGGAGCTGTTTTTT. This translates into CASSYVIANTGELFF.

The V call is TRBV5-4, the J call TRBJ2-1; tentative D call: TRBD2 (6 bases). CDR3 length equals 18 residues. Germline V lookup: CDR1 SGHNT, CDR2 YYREEE (reference sequence). The V and J ends lost 0 bases and 7 bases respectively, with 23 bases between them. This CDR3 reads CASSLEGAGPSPRNEQFF. DNA for the CDR3: TGTGCCAGCAGCTTGGAAGGGGCGGGACCGTCCCCCAGGAATGAGCAGTTCTTC.

V and J are TRBV19 and TRBJ2-1, with 8 bases aligning to TRBD2. The CDR3 is 15 amino acids. Trimming took 5 bases from V and 4 from J; bases not matched to a gene: 7. CDR1 LNHDA and CDR2 SQIVND come from the germline V gene (reference sequence). The CDR3 is CASSVSSGAYNEQFF. The DNA of the CDR3 is TGTGCCAGTAGTGTGAGTAGCGGGGCATACAATGAGCAGTTCTTC.

This chain connects TRBV27 to TRBJ1-6; D may be TRBD1 (6 bases). This CDR3 is built from 18 residues. The V end was cut by 5 bases, the J end by 1 base, with 18 bases between. CDR1 and CDR2 (germline): MNHEY, SMNVEV (reference sequence). This CDR3 reads CASSRTPRTGSYNSPLHF. The DNA for the CDR3 is TGTGCCAGCAGTCGGACCCCCAGAACAGGGTCCTATAATTCACCCCTCCACTTT.

J is TRBJ1-5 and V is TRBV3-1 (or the pseudogene TRBV3-2); tentative D call: TRBD1 (5 bases). Per the germline V gene, CDR1 is LGHDT and CDR2 is YNNKEL (reference sequence). The CDR3 spans 14 residues. The V end was cut by 1 base, the J end by 4 bases, with 8 bases between. The CDR3 DNA follows: TGTGCCAGCAGCCAAGTCGCAGGGAATCAGCCCCAGCATTTT. This gives the protein CASSQVAGNQPQHF.

The chain combines TRBV4-2 with TRBJ1-6; D is unclear. CDR1 and CDR2 from the germline V gene are LGHNA and YNFKEQ. Trimming cost V 4 bases and J 0 bases, with 10 bases left between them. The CDR3 consists of 16 residues. This chain's CDR3 is CASSPTVGSYNSPLHF. The CDR3 DNA follows: TGTGCCAGCAGCCCTACAGTGGGCTCCTATAATTCACCCCTCCACTTT.

This clone appeared once. The V gene is TRBV6-6, the J gene TRBJ2-7; D call uncertain. CDR1 and CDR2 (germline): MNHNY, SVGAGI (reference sequence). The CDR3 spans 15 residues. V was pared by 2 bases and J by 2 bases, with 13 bases between. CDR3 in DNA: TGTGCCAGCAGTTACGAGCTGTTTCCGCCCTACGAGCAGTACTTC. This encodes CASSYELFPPYEQYF.

This clone turned up a few times. This chain links TRBV7-2 with TRBJ2-3, with 9 bases fitting TRBD2. Germline CDR1 reads SGHTA; CDR2 reads FQGNSA. The CDR3 has 14 residues. V shed 5 bases, J shed 6 bases, and the junction held 6 bases outside the gene matches. The CDR3 reads CASSQAGGRDTQYF. The CDR3 DNA reads as TGTGCCAGCAGCCAAGCGGGGGGCAGGGATACGCAGTATTTT.

The chain joins TRBV12-3 or TRBV12-4 to TRBJ1-2; D is uncertain. This CDR3 has 12 residues. V gave up 3 bases and J gave up 6 bases, with 8 bases separating them. Here the CDR3 DNA reads TGTGCCAGCAGTTTTTCGAGGAATGGCTACACCTTC. This gives the protein CASSFSRNGYTF.

The chain recombines TRBV7-3 with TRBJ1-2; D may be TRBD1 (5 bases). This CDR3 is built from 17 residues. V lost 1 base and J lost 5, with 20 bases in between. Germline loops: CDR1 SGHTA, CDR2 FQGTGA. Here the CDR3 reads CASSLSGGAYGAYGYTF. The CDR3 DNA is TGTGCCAGCAGCTTAAGTGGAGGGGCCTACGGGGCTTATGGCTACACCTTC.

With regard to this clone: This specimen includes other DNA sequences encoding the same CDR3. This chain uses TRBV10-3 with TRBJ2-6; D possibly corresponds to TRBD1 (5 bases). Trimming removed 6 bases at V and 2 bases at J, with 8 bases between. The CDR3 runs to 14 residues. The germline CDR1 and CDR2 sequences are ENHRY and SYGVKD. The CDR3 DNA reads TGTGCCATCAGCCAGGGCGCTGGGGCCAACGTCCTGACTTTC. It codes for CAISQGAGANVLTF.

The gene calls are TRBV2 and TRBJ2-2, with TRBD2 identical over 8 bases. The CDR3 contains 15 residues. In germline, CDR1 is SNHLY, CDR2 FYNNEI. V lost 0 bases and J lost 6; bases outside the gene matches: 3. CDR3 loop: CASSEARGAAGELFF. CDR3 nucleotide sequence: TGTGCCAGCAGTGAAGCGCGGGGGGCGGCCGGGGAGCTGTTTTTT.

The genes are TRBV19 and TRBJ2-1; 9 bases align to TRBD1. The CDR3 runs to 15 residues. J was trimmed by 3 bases and V by 6 bases; bases with no gene match: 6. Germline CDR1 reads LNHDA; CDR2 reads SQIVND (reference sequence). CDR3 DNA sequence: TGTGCCAGTAGGGGACAGGGTGGGAACTACAATGAGCAGTTCTTC. This encodes CASRGQGGNYNEQFF.

The rearrangement uses TRBV9 and TRBJ1-3; 8 nucleotides align to TRBD1. Germline CDR1 SGDLS, CDR2 YYNGEE. There are 17 residues in the CDR3. The trim removed 2 bases at V and 3 bases at J, leaving 10 bases unmatched. The CDR3 DNA follows: TGTGCCAGCAGCGTTGGTCCAGGGGGCATTAATGGAAACACCATATATTTT. Its protein is CASSVGPGGINGNTIYF.